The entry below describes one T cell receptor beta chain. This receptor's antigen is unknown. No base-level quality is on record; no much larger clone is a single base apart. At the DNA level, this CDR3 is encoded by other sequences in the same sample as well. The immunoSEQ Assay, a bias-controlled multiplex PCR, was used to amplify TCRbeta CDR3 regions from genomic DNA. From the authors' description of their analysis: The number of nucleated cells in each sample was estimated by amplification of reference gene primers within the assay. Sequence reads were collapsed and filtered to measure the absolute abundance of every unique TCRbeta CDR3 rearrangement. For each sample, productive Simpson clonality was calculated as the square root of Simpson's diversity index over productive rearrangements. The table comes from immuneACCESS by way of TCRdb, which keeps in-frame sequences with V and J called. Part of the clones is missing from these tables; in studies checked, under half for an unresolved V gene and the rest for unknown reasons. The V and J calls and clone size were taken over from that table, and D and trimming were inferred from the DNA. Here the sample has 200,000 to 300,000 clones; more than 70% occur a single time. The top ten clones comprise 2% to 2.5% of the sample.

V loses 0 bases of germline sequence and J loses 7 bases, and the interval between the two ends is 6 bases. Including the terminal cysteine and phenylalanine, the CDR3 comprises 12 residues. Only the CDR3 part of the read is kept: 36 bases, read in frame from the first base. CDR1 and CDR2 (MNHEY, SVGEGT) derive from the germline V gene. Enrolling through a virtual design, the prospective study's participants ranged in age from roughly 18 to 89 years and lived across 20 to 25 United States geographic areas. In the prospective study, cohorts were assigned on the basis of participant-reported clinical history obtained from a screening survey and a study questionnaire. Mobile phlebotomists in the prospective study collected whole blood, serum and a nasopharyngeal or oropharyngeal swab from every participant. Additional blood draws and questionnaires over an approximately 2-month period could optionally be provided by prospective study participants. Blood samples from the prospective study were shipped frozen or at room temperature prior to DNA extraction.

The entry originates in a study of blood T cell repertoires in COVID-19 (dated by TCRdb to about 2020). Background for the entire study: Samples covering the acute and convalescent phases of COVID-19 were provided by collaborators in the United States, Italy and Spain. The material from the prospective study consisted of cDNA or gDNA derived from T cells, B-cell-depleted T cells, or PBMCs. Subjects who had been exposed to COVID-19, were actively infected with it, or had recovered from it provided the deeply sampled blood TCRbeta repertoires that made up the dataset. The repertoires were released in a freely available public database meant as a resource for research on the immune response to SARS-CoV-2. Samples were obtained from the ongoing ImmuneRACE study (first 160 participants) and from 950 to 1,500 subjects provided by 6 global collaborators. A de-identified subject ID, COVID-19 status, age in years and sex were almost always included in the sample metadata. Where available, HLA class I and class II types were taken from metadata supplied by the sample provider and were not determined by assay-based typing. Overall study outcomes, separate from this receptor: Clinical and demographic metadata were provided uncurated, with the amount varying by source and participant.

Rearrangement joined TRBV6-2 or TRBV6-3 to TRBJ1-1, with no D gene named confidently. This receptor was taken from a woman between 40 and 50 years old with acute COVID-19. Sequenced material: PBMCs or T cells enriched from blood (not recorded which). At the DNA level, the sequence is TGTGCCAGCAGTTACTCGAGGAGTGAAGCTTTCTTT. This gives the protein CASSYSRSEAFF.